These T cell receptor beta chains were read from a single sample in a study of T cell repertoires in ileal Crohn's disease. Using immunoSEQ multiplex PCR, the repertoire was profiled, and TCRdb retains in-frame clones only, with some absent. The data show thousands of clones, less than 80% seen once. The sequenced sample was ileal tissue. These receptors were obtained from an adult with Crohn's disease. The CDR3 runs from the conserved cysteine through the conserved F or W. A row's size may be missing; if present it is once, few, many or a size class.

. | TRBV19 | CASMELSGRRPYGYTF
. | TRBV6-5 | CASSRYGNEKLFF
once | TRBV2 | CASSENGVNQPQHF
. | TRBV5-1 | CASSFRTGNTEAFF
. | TRBV9 | CASSVTDSNYGYTF
large | TRBV11-2 | CASSPSSSGSSYEQYF
. | TRBV28 | CASSLSGGKQYEAFF
few | TRBV18 | CASSPATGLAF
few | TRBV28 | CASSGGQAPYEQYF
. | TRBV11-1 | CASSSDRGLSYNEQFF
. | TRBV2 | CASSELGQIYYGYTF
. | TRBV29-1 | CSVRQGRREQFF
. | TRBV2 | CASRALAGQVTEAFF
. | TRBV2 | CASSSGQGALGWVYGYTF
. | TRBV5-6 | CASFLRQERYEQYF
. | TRBV4-1 | CASSQDGGTTNIQYF
. | TRBV29-1 | CSVADRVGLETQYF
. | TRBV29-1 | CSVVQGAWETQYF
. | TRBV28 | CASRNPPGQGAGANVLTF
. | TRBV7-2 | CASSFSTGGANVLTF
. | TRBV6-1 | CASKPQGATNEKLFF
. | TRBV29-1 | CSVVYTEAFF
few | TRBV2 | CASSADADTQYF
. | TRBV27 | CASSWEVGEKLFF
. | TRBV5-4 | CASSPAWNSPLHF
few | TRBV10-3 | CAISAGGPDTQYF
once | TRBV19 | CASSPGQRNEKLFF
. | TRBV27 | CASSLFESYEQYF
. | TRBV19 | CASSGARRQGEREQYF
. | TRBV6-5 | CASTKRQTQYF
. | TRBV14 | CASRGLAKGYTF
. | TRBV28 | CASSLSTPPEQYF
few | TRBV6-1 | CASSELLQPGELFF
. | TRBV19 | CASSIGFEAFF
. | TRBV2 | CASSENWAVGNEKLFF
. | TRBV28 | CASSPPPPVKPQHF
. | TRBV7-3 | CASSSRSYEQYF
. | TRBV7-7 | CASSLAFSSHEQYF
. | TRBV10-3 | CAISESKAPSYEQYF
few | TRBV27 | CASRTGSNTEAFF
. | TRBV19 | CASKGLAGGTNTGELFF
few | TRBV6-1 | CASSSGFGEQFF